This T cell receptor (beta chain) was found in a study of sequential checkpoint blockade in melanoma. CDR1 is LNHDA and CDR2 is SQIVND in the germline V gene (reference sequence). This CDR3 is 15 amino acids long. V was shortened by 5 bases and J by 5 bases, with 19 bases between the two germline ends. The method was immunoSEQ multiplex PCR; TCRdb's version includes in-frame clones alone and lacks a portion of them. The table records under 20,000 clones, 69% of them present only once. Treatment in this sample: randomized to nivolumab then ipilimumab (arm A) or the reverse (arm B). DNA-damaging chemotherapy had not been given to any patient beforehand. Live CD3+CD8+ CD19− CD56− cells were sorted from PBMCs.

V gene TRBV19 combines with J gene TRBJ2-7; D may be TRBD2 (6 bases). The material sequenced was CD8+ T cells sorted from blood (inferred from file names), taken from a patient given nivolumab and ipilimumab in sequence. The receptor was derived from a human donor with melanoma. In DNA, the CDR3 is TGTGCCAGTAGTGTACTGGAGGGGACGGCGGACGAGCAGTACTTC. Protein: CASSVLEGTADEQYF.